This TCR beta chain was recovered during a study of identical twins (dated by TCRdb to the mid-2010s). Notes on the research overall: The study deep-sequenced TCR alpha and beta repertoires from monozygotic twins, unrelated adults of various ages and cord blood to test whether fetal clonotypes persist. To rule out contamination, replicate twin experiments were performed at different times with different library preparation protocols. Findings and caveats that apply to the study as a whole: Recombination models systematically underestimated out-of-frame TCR alpha sharing in monozygotic twins but agreed with sharing between unrelated individuals. In beta out-of-frame sequences, excess twin sharing was weaker, because having fewer shared sequences lowered the signal-to-noise ratio. Abundant cord blood beta clonotypes carried fewer insertions; young adult naive repertoires showed a weaker similar trend, while memory repertoires showed none. Conclusions relied on cross-sectional statistical analysis, since the same donors could not be followed over many years. Zero-insertion analyses could be partly confounded by invariant T cells such as MAIT and iNKT, though diverse VJ usage argued against such confounding for most clonotypes. Compared with coincidental sharing between unrelated individuals, an excess of low generation-probability sequences was observed among out-of-frame TCR alpha sequences shared between twins.

This clonotype has at least ten counts. Its antigen specificity is not known. Base-call qualities are not available, and no considerably larger clone is one nucleotide away. Every donor was a healthy Caucasian. Three pairs of female monozygotic twins, all aged about 18 to 30 years, were included in the twin cohort. Peripheral blood mononuclear cells were the source from which RNA for the TCR libraries was isolated. From the cysteine up to the phenylalanine, the CDR3 has a length of 12 residues. Only CDR3 DNA is held: 36 bases, read in frame from base 1. A distance of 8 bases separates the germline ends of V and J, which lose 6 bases and 6 bases respectively. Receptor amplification or capture employed 5' RACE. Sequencing used an Illumina HiSeq 2000. Template switching introduced a universal primer binding site; the final cDNA contained a unique molecular identifier, enabling accurate counting of TCR cDNA molecules. Specific primers in the conserved constant-segment region were used to synthesize first-strand cDNA for TCR alpha and beta chains. To control for contamination, each cDNA library was double barcoded with a SMART-Mk sample barcode plus Illumina barcodes. TruSeq adapter sequences and Illumina sample barcodes were added in two successive PCR steps. The TCR alpha and beta cDNA libraries were sequenced on the Illumina HiSeq platform using custom primers. As for how the authors treated the data: MiGEC was used to process raw reads and extract unique molecular identifiers, and MiXCR was used to find CDR3 positions. Recombination models were inferred per individual with the repgenHMM and IGoR tools using an EM algorithm. Shared clonotypes were analyzed with the tcR package in R, and sharing was normalized by the product of cloneset sizes. Out-of-frame nonproductive sequences were analyzed to study raw recombination free of thymic and clonal selection effects. TCRdb ran its own pipeline on the public reads, namely fastp trimming at Q25 and MiXCR clone calling, and kept in-frame beta chains. A single entry per CDR3 protein holds the most common genes and DNA from its merged rows. What appears here as the V and J calls and clone size reflects TCRdb's work, not the paper's. The sample contains 700,000 to 950,000 distinct CDR3 sequences, more than 9% of them found a single time. Of the sample, around 1.6% falls within the top ten clones.

These data were also reused for a study on yellow fever vaccine responses in identical twins. According to the second study: The authors reported that the T cell response to vaccination in identical twins appeared partly convergent and partly personalized. In the study, vaccine-responding T cell clones were precisely tracked in identical twins.

The rearrangement combines TRBV12-3 or TRBV12-4 with TRBJ2-2, with no D gene named confidently. The clonotype was recovered from a woman younger than 30 in good health. Sequencing used PBMCs. The bases read TGTGCCAGCAGCTGGACGGCCGGGGAGCTGTTTTTT. The translation is CASSWTAGELFF.